This T cell receptor (beta chain) was identified in a study of early T cells in non-severe SARS-CoV-2 infection. Trimming took 5 bases from V and 11 from J; bases not matched to a gene: 6. This CDR3 has 13 residues. The germline V gene encodes CDR1 SGHVS and CDR2 FQNEAQ. One entry per CDR3 protein, called by TCRdb with MiXCR from the 5' RACE reads. The sample has 62,000 or so distinct CDR3 sequences; roughly a tenth are singletons. Overall study findings and caveats: CD4 and private specificities were missed by VDJdb matching, which favored anti-spike CD8 responses.

With regard to this clonotype: Its antigen is as yet unknown.

V is TRBV7-8 and J is TRBJ1-6; 7 bases align to TRBD1. The sequence was obtained from an adult who was a healthcare worker with PCR-confirmed SARS-CoV-2 infection or an uninfected control (not recorded which). Material: whole blood. The CDR3 loop is CASSRQGWAPLHF. The CDR3 DNA is TGTGCCAGCAGCAGACAGGGTTGGGCACCCCTCCACTTT.